The present T cell receptor (beta chain) was sequenced within a study of CDR3 diversity in severe acne. TCRdb re-called the PCR reads through MiXCR, storing one row per CDR3 protein. The table records roughly 81,000 distinct CDR3 sequences, 45% to 55% of them present only once. The V end was cut by 3 bases, the J end by 5 bases, with 13 bases between. Germline CDR1 and CDR2: LNHDA and SQIVND (reference sequence). This CDR3 comprises 14 residues. The material sequenced was blood. V usage is TRBV19 and J usage is TRBJ2-5, with D unclear. The receptor comes from a male donor in good health, serving as a control. The CDR3, as DNA: TGTGCCAGTAGTATGGGGTCCGGATTGGAGACCCAGTACTTC. Its translation: CASSMGSGLETQYF.